Below, 5 T cell receptor beta chains from the same sample are listed, as sequenced in a study of blood T cell repertoires in COVID-19. Sequenced by immunoSEQ multiplex PCR; TCRdb stores in-frame clones only, minus some. Of roughly 230,000 clones listed, more than 70% are singletons. The source material was peripheral blood. The origin of the receptors is a man aged 35 to 55 with active or convalescent COVID-19.

This clone was counted between two and nine times. The V call is TRBV30, the J call TRBJ1-5, with TRBD1 identical over 9 bases. V was clipped by 1 base and J by 2 bases; unmatched bases: 3. The CDR3 length is 15 residues. Germline loops: CDR1 GTSNPN, CDR2 SVGIG (reference sequence). The DNA for the CDR3 is TGTGCCTGGAGTGGGGACAGGGTAGGCAATCAGCCCCAGCATTTT. Translated, it gives CAWSGDRVGNQPQHF.

The J gene is TRBJ1-2, the V gene TRBV10-1; D gene uncertain. Trimming stripped 8 bases from V and 8 bases from J, with 21 bases between. The CDR3 extends over 14 amino acids. Germline lookup yields CDR1 WNHNN and CDR2 SYGVQD (reference sequence). The CDR3 sequence: CASRLAGPFWGYTF. CDR3 coding DNA: TGCGCCAGCCGACTCGCGGGTCCATTTTGGGGCTACACCTTC.

The V and J genes are TRBV24-1 and TRBJ2-1; a weak D match, TRBD1 (6 bases). This CDR3 region has 14 residues. V was pared by 9 bases and J by 2 bases, with 13 bases between. The germline V gene has CDR1 KGHDR and CDR2 SFDVKD. Here the CDR3 reads CATRGQGPYNEQFF. The CDR3 DNA sequence: TGTGCCACCCGAGGGCAGGGGCCCTACAATGAGCAGTTCTTC.

The chain joins TRBV7-2 to TRBJ2-3, with 10 nucleotides matching TRBD1. This CDR3 has 18 amino acids. CDR1 SGHTA and CDR2 FQGNSA come from the germline V gene. V lost 5 bases, J lost 1 base, and 12 bases stayed unmatched. The CDR3 nucleotides are TGTGCCAGCAGCCTCCGGGACAGGGGTTCCTGGGGCACAGATACGCAGTATTTT. This codes for CASSLRDRGSWGTDTQYF.

V and J are TRBV11-2 and TRBJ2-3; 8 nucleotides line up with TRBD2. Germline V gene lookup returns CDR1 SGHAT and CDR2 FQNNGV. J was trimmed by 0 bases and V by 7 bases; bases with no gene match: 3. This CDR3 spans 14 amino acids. This CDR3 is CASNGLASTDTQYF. CDR3 in DNA: TGTGCCAGCAACGGACTAGCCAGCACAGATACGCAGTATTTT.